The 30 T cell receptor beta chains in this list originate from one sample, sequenced in a study of cytomegalovirus exposure and HLA in healthy donors. Primers for the PCR totalled 60 Vbeta and 13 Jbeta. Assay used: immunoSEQ multiplex PCR; TCRdb lists only in-frame clones, some missing. The table shows about 130,000 clones, with roughly 88% occurring only once. The sequenced sample was PBMCs. The origin of the receptors is a man aged 50-59 years in good health and CMV-seronegative.

The rearrangement uses TRBV11-3 and TRBJ2-2; 16 bases agree with TRBD2. Germline CDR1 is SGHNT and CDR2 is YENEEA. The V gene end was trimmed by 5 bases and the J gene end by 6 bases; junction bases not matched to a gene: 6. The CDR3 is made up of 17 amino acids. CDR3 residues: CASSTGLAGGQAGELFF. CDR3 coding DNA: TGTGCCAGCAGCACGGGACTAGCGGGGGGGCAGGCCGGGGAGCTGTTTTTT. The full variable domain, with the rest looked up from reference TRBV11-3 and TRBJ2-2, is EAGVVQSPRYKIIEKKQPVAFWCNPISGHNTLYWYLQNLGQGPELLIRYENEEAVDDSQLPKDRFSAERLKGVDSTLKIQPAELGDSAVYLCASSTGLAGGQAGELFFGEGSRLTVL.

The gene calls are TRBV4-3 and TRBJ1-2; TRBD1 might be the D (5 bases). The V and J ends lost 1 base and 7 bases respectively, with 13 bases between them. The length of the CDR3 is 14 residues. Germline V gene lookup returns CDR1 LGHNA and CDR2 YSLEER. The DNA of the CDR3 is TGCGCCAGCAGCCAAGCCCCCCAGACAGTTGGCTACACCTTC. Translated: CASSQAPQTVGYTF.

The V call is TRBV9, the J call TRBJ2-4; weak D call: TRBD2 (7 bases). The CDR3 covers 14 residues. Germline V gene sequence: CDR1 SGDLS, CDR2 YYNGEE. V dropped 4 bases and J dropped 9 bases, with 17 bases sitting between them. The DNA of the CDR3 is TGTGCCAGCAGCATAGGGGGGGGCACCGCCATTCAGTACTTC. It codes for CASSIGGGTAIQYF.

This CDR3 reads CASSLGTWDTPINLTEAFF. In nucleotides, the CDR3 is TGTGCCAGCAGCTTAGGAACCTGGGACACCCCAATCAACCTCACTGAAGCTTTCTTT. V usage is TRBV11-2 and J usage is TRBJ1-1; D might be TRBD1 (6 bases). Germline V gene lookup returns CDR1 SGHAT and CDR2 FQNNGV. This CDR3 spans 19 amino acids. The V gene lost 1 base and the J gene lost 4 bases, with 25 bases spanning the gap.

J is TRBJ1-6 and V is TRBV5-1, with 7 positions matching TRBD1. The V segment lost 4 bases and the J segment 9 bases; nucleotides outside the gene matches: 13. The CDR3 runs to 16 residues. Germline CDR1 SGHRS, CDR2 YFSETQ. CDR3 bases: TGCGCCAGCAGCCCTGGCGGGACAGCCTCGGGTTCACCCCTCCACTTT. Translation: CASSPGGTASGSPLHF.

This chain joins TRBV18 and TRBJ1-2; 7 bases are a match to TRBD1. The V and J ends lost 3 bases and 2 bases, in that order; junction bases with no gene match: 6. CDR3 length: 15 amino acids. The V gene's germline CDR1 is KGHSH and CDR2 LQKENI. The CDR3 is CASSPAGQTNYGYTF. As DNA, the CDR3 is TGTGCCAGCTCACCTGCGGGACAGACAAACTATGGCTACACCTTC.

This clone is a singleton in its sample. J is TRBJ1-5 and V is TRBV4-1; TRBD1 might be the D (6 bases). V dropped 3 bases and J dropped 0 bases, with 15 bases sitting between them. Germline V CDR1 and CDR2: MGHRA, YSYEKL. This CDR3 is built from 17 residues. The chain's CDR3 is CASSQEGTNLSNQPQHF. The CDR3 DNA reads as TGCGCCAGCAGCCAGGAAGGGACAAACCTTAGCAATCAGCCCCAGCATTTT.

V is TRBV7-9 and J is TRBJ2-1, with D uncertain. Germline V gives CDR1 SEHNR, CDR2 FQNEAQ (reference sequence). The CDR3 contains 11 residues. V lost 5 bases to trimming and J lost 8 bases, with 7 bases between them. In DNA, the CDR3 is TGTGCCAGCAGCCAATTGTATGAGCAGTTCTTC. Residues: CASSQLYEQFF.

The chain uses TRBV9 and TRBJ2-7; 9 bases line up with TRBD2. J was trimmed by 6 bases and V by 4 bases; bases with no gene match: 14. Germline CDR1 reads SGDLS; CDR2 reads YYNGEE. This CDR3 has 16 residues. CDR3 nucleotides: TGTGCCAGCAGCTCCCAAATAGCGGGGGCCGTCCCCGAGCAGTACTTC. Translated: CASSSQIAGAVPEQYF. Based on the CDR3 plus reference TRBV9 and TRBJ2-7, the full variable domain is DSGVTQTPKHLITATGQRVTLRCSPRSGDLSVYWYQQSLDQGLQFLIQYYNGEERAKGNILERFSAQQFPDLHSELNLSSLELGDSALYFCASSSQIAGAVPEQYFGPGTRLTVT.

V usage is TRBV6-5 and J usage is TRBJ1-4, with TRBD1 matching over 7 bases. CDR1 and CDR2 (germline): MNHEY, SVGAGI. The CDR3 is 16 amino acids. J gave up 3 bases and V 2 bases, and 6 bases lay outside the gene matches. The CDR3 reads CASSYEGGLSNEKLFF. The CDR3, as DNA: TGTGCCAGCAGTTACGAAGGGGGCTTATCTAATGAAAAACTGTTTTTT.

This clone was detected once. The gene calls are TRBV4-1 and TRBJ2-7; TRBD2 might be the D (5 bases). Deletions cut 0 bases from V and 5 bases from J, with 5 bases between. Germline values: CDR1 MGHRA, CDR2 YSYEKL. CDR3 size: 12 residues. CDR3 DNA: TGCGCCAGCAGCCAAGATAGCGACGAGCAGTACTTC. Amino acid sequence: CASSQDSDEQYF.

CDR3 loop: CASSPGTGGKIRRGANVLTF. In nucleotides, the CDR3 is TGTGCCAGCAGCCCAGGGACAGGGGGCAAAATTCGTCGAGGGGCCAACGTCCTGACTTTC. The chain is built from TRBV5-4 and TRBJ2-6; 12 positions match TRBD1. Trimming removed 4 bases from V and 4 bases from J; junction bases left unmatched: 15. CDR1 and CDR2 from the germline V gene are SGHNT and YYREEE (reference sequence). The CDR3 is 20 residues long.

This clone was observed a few times. This chain uses TRBV9 with TRBJ1-1; weak D call: TRBD1 (6 bases). The CDR3 is 13 amino acids. Germline V gene sequence: CDR1 SGDLS, CDR2 YYNGEE. V was shortened by 10 bases and J by 5 bases, with 18 bases between the two germline ends. The CDR3 reads CACQKEGETEAFF. The DNA for the CDR3 is TGTGCCTGTCAGAAAGAGGGGGAAACTGAAGCTTTCTTT.

V gene TRBV5-1 combines with J gene TRBJ2-7; TRBD1 agrees at 9 bases. The junction had 7 bases not matched to a gene; V was cut back by 4 bases and J by 2 bases. This CDR3 has 15 residues. CDR1 and CDR2 from the germline V gene are SGHRS and YFSETQ. The CDR3 nucleotides are TGCGCCAGCAGCATAGGGACAGGGTACACCTACGAGCAGTACTTC. This gives the protein CASSIGTGYTYEQYF.

This clone was detected only once. The V and J genes are TRBV6-5 and TRBJ2-5; 8 bases are a match to TRBD1. The germline CDR1 and CDR2 sequences are MNHEY and SVGAGI. This CDR3 has 15 residues. Losses at the gene ends were 5 bases for V and 3 bases for J; bases not matched to a gene: 8. The CDR3 here is CASSGEGQAKETQYF. The CDR3 DNA reads as TGTGCCAGCAGTGGAGAGGGACAGGCGAAAGAGACCCAGTACTTC.

J is TRBJ1-2 and V is TRBV5-1; D not certain. The CDR3 totals 14 residues. Trimming removed 0 bases at V and 8 bases at J, with 14 bases between. CDR1 SGHRS and CDR2 YFSETQ come from the germline V gene. CDR3 loop: CASSLARTEGGYTF. As DNA, the CDR3 is TGCGCCAGCAGCTTGGCCCGAACAGAGGGAGGCTACACCTTC. The full variable domain, completed using reference TRBV5-1 and TRBJ1-2, is KAGVTQTPRYLIKTRGQQVTLSCSPISGHRSVSWYQQTPGQGLQFLFEYFSETQRNKGNFPGRFSGRQFSNSRSEMNVSTLELGDSALYLCASSLARTEGGYTFGSGTRLTVV.

The V call is TRBV5-1, the J call TRBJ2-5; 11 bases are a match to TRBD2. This CDR3 is built from 16 residues. V was pared by 5 bases and J by 2 bases, with 8 bases of the junction left unmatched. The V gene's germline CDR1 is SGHRS and CDR2 YFSETQ. CDR3: CASRPSGGTRQETQYF. In DNA, the CDR3 is TGCGCCAGCAGGCCTAGCGGGGGGACCAGGCAAGAGACCCAGTACTTC. Full variable domain (missing parts from reference TRBV5-1 and TRBJ2-5): KAGVTQTPRYLIKTRGQQVTLSCSPISGHRSVSWYQQTPGQGLQFLFEYFSETQRNKGNFPGRFSGRQFSNSRSEMNVSTLELGDSALYLCASRPSGGTRQETQYFGPGTRLLVL.

The chain combines TRBV19 with TRBJ2-7; 9 positions agree with TRBD2. This CDR3 region has 14 residues. V lost 4 bases and J lost 4; bases outside the gene matches: 5. Germline CDR1 LNHDA, CDR2 SQIVND (reference sequence). CDR3 coding DNA: TGTGCCAGTAGTAGTAGCGGGGGTGGTTACGAGCAGTACTTC. Translated: CASSSSGGGYEQYF.

This CDR3 is CASAGGGANEKLFF. The DNA of the CDR3 is TGTGCCTCAGCGGGTGGAGGAGCTAATGAAAAACTGTTTTTT. The chain carries TRBV6-5 and TRBJ1-4; D is uncertain. Trimming cost V 11 bases and J 3 bases, with 16 bases left between them. This CDR3 is built from 14 residues. CDR1 and CDR2 (germline): MNHEY, SVGAGI.

The gene calls are TRBV9 and TRBJ1-2; D is undetermined. Germline V gene lookup returns CDR1 SGDLS and CDR2 YYNGEE. This CDR3 has 15 amino acids. V dropped 0 bases and J dropped 3 bases, with 12 bases sitting between them. In DNA, the CDR3 is TGTGCCAGCAGCGTAGACGGCACGACTTACTATGGCTACACCTTC. Translation: CASSVDGTTYYGYTF.

The chain combines TRBV4-3 with TRBJ2-4; 12 bases agree with TRBD1. The J segment lost 7 bases and the V segment lost 0 bases, leaving 4 bases of the junction unmatched. The CDR3 totals 16 residues. The V gene's germline CDR1 is LGHNA and CDR2 YSLEER. This chain's CDR3 is CASSQDGTGGDNIQYF. The CDR3 nucleotides read TGCGCCAGCAGCCAAGACGGGACAGGGGGCGATAACATTCAGTACTTC.

V and J are TRBV2 and TRBJ1-5; 7 bases agree with TRBD1. The V gene's germline CDR1 is SNHLY and CDR2 FYNNEI. CDR3 size: 13 residues. V was clipped by 6 bases and J by 1 base; unmatched bases: 0. The CDR3 sequence: CASRGQSNQPQHF. The CDR3 DNA follows: TGTGCCAGCAGGGGACAGAGCAATCAGCCCCAGCATTTT. Drawing the rest from reference TRBV2 and TRBJ1-5, the complete variable domain is EPEVTQTPSHQVTQMGQEVILRCVPISNHLYFYWYRQILGQKVEFLVSFYNNEISEKSEIFDDQFSVERPDGSNFTLKIRSTKLEDSAMYFCASRGQSNQPQHFGDGTRLSIL.

The CDR3 reads CASSFGGPNTGELFF. In DNA form, the CDR3 reads TGTGCCAGCAGTTTCGGGGGGCCGAACACCGGGGAGCTGTTTTTT. The chain links TRBV27 to TRBJ2-2, with a possible D match to TRBD2 (7 bases). Deletions cut 3 bases from V and 0 bases from J, with 8 bases between. The CDR3 is 15 residues long. From germline, CDR1 is MNHEY and CDR2 SMNVEV (reference sequence).

The V gene is TRBV7-6, the J gene TRBJ2-5; tentatively, D is TRBD1 (7 bases). The end of the DNA is better explained by TRBJ2-7, so the J call may be wrong. Germline CDR1 is SGHVS and CDR2 is FNYEAQ. The CDR3 contains 16 residues. CDR3 DNA sequence: TGTGCCAGCAGCCTCACTGCGGGGACAGAATCCTACGAGCAGTACTTC. Its translation is CASSLTAGTESYEQYF.

This clone was recorded only once. The chain combines TRBV6-6 with TRBJ2-7; D ambiguous. The V gene lost 0 bases and the J gene lost 5 bases, with 11 bases spanning the gap. CDR3 size: 14 residues. Germline-derived CDR1 and CDR2 are MNHNY and SVGAGI (reference sequence). The CDR3 DNA reads TGTGCCAGCAGTTACTCAGCAGAACAGCACGAGCAGTACTTC. This gives the protein CASSYSAEQHEQYF.

The chain is built from TRBV10-3 and TRBJ2-7; the D gene is possibly TRBD1 (5 bases). The CDR3 runs to 14 residues. The V end was cut by 0 bases, the J end by 3 bases, with 9 bases between. Germline-derived CDR1 and CDR2 are ENHRY and SYGVKD. As DNA, the CDR3 is TGTGCCATCAGTGAGTCGATCAGGGACTACGAGCAGTACTTC. This codes for CAISESIRDYEQYF.

The genes are TRBV25-1 and TRBJ2-7; D ambiguous. From germline, CDR1 is MGHDK and CDR2 SYGVNS. This CDR3 has 14 amino acids. The ends were cut back, 5 bases at V and 1 base at J, with 12 bases in the middle. The CDR3 region is CASSKTETSYEQYF. The DNA of the CDR3 is TGTGCCAGCAGTAAAACAGAGACGTCCTACGAGCAGTACTTC.

V usage is TRBV5-6 and J usage is TRBJ1-2; D remains unclear. Germline V gene lookup returns CDR1 SGHDT and CDR2 YYEEEE. Trimming removed 0 bases at V and 0 bases at J, with 6 bases between. The CDR3 runs 14 residues. CDR3 protein: CASSLDPANYGYTF. The CDR3 DNA is TGTGCCAGCAGCTTGGATCCAGCTAACTATGGCTACACCTTC.

The rearrangement links TRBV27 to TRBJ2-3; D not resolved. From germline, CDR1 is MNHEY and CDR2 SMNVEV (reference sequence). The ends were cut back, 4 bases at V and 0 bases at J, with 5 bases in the middle. CDR3 size: 13 residues. CDR3 region: CASSYSSTDTQYF. The DNA for the CDR3 is TGTGCCAGCAGTTACAGTAGCACAGATACGCAGTATTTT.

The chain employs TRBV5-1 and TRBJ2-2, with a possible D match to TRBD2 (5 bases). There are 14 residues in the CDR3. Germline V gene lookup returns CDR1 SGHRS and CDR2 YFSETQ. Deletions cut 4 bases from V and 4 bases from J, with 11 bases between. The CDR3 nucleotides are TGCGCCAGCAGCCAGCTCGAGGGCACCGGGGAGCTGTTTTTT. Encoded protein: CASSQLEGTGELFF.